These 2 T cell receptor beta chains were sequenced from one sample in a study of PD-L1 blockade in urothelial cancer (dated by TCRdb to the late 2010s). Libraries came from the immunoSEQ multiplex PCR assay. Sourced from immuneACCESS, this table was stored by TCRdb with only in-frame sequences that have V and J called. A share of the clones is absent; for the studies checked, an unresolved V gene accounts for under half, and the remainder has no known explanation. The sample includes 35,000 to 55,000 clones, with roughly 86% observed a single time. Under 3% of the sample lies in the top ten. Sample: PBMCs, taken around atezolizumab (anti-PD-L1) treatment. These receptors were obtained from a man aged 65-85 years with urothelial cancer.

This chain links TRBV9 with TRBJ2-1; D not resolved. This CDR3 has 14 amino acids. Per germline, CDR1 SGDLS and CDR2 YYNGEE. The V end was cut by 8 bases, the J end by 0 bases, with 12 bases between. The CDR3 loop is CASSFGGSYNEQFF. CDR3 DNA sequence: TGTGCCAGTTCCTTCGGTGGCTCCTACAATGAGCAGTTCTTC.

The CDR3 protein is CASGSQGNYNEQFF. The CDR3 DNA reads TGTGCCAGCGGATCACAGGGGAACTACAATGAGCAGTTCTTC. The chain recombines TRBV14 with TRBJ2-1; 7 bases match TRBD1. After removal of 8 bases from V and 3 bases from J, the junction contained 7 bases not matched to a gene. CDR3 length: 14 amino acids. Germline assignment: CDR1 SGHDN and CDR2 FVKESK.